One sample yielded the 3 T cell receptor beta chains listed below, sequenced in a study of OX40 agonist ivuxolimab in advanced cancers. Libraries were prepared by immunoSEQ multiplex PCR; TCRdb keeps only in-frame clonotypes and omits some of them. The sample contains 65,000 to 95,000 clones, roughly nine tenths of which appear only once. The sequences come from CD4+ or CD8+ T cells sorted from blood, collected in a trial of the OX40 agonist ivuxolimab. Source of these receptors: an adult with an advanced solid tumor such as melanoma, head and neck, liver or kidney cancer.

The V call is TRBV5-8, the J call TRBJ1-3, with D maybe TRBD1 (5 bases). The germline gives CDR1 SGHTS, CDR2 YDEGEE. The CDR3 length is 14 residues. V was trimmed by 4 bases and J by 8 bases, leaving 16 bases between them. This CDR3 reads CASSPGLLGDTIYF. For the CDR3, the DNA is TGTGCCAGCAGCCCGGGACTCCTAGGGGACACCATATATTTT.

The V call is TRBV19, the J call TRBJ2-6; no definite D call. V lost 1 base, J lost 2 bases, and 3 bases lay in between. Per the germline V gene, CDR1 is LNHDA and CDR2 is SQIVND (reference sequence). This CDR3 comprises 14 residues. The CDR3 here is CASSIGAGANVLTF. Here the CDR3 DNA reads TGTGCCAGTAGTATAGGGGCTGGGGCCAACGTCCTGACTTTC.

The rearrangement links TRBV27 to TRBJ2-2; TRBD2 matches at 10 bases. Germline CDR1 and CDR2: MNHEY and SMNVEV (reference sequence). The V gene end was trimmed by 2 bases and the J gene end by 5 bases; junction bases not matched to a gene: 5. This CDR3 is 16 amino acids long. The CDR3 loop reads CASSLHRTSGTGELFF. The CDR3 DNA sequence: TGTGCCAGCAGTTTACATCGGACTAGCGGAACCGGGGAGCTGTTTTTT.